This TCR beta chain was recorded in a study of T cells after yellow fever vaccination. This clonotype was seen a handful of times. A single record per CDR3 protein comes from TCRdb applying MiXCR to the 5' RACE reads. The profile shows about 430,000 distinct CDR3 sequences, around 19% of them singletons. Germline CDR1 reads WSHSY; CDR2 reads SAAADI. V gave up 0 bases and J gave up 2 bases, with 10 bases separating them. This CDR3 is 15 amino acids long. The sample consisted of PBMCs, taken before the yellow fever booster vaccination. The receptor was isolated from a man aged 18 to 29 who received the YFV17D yellow fever vaccine. J is TRBJ1-2 and V is TRBV10-2; D not certain. CDR3 amino acids: CASSESWQLNYGYTF. The CDR3 DNA is TGCGCCAGCAGTGAGTCGTGGCAGCTAAACTATGGCTACACCTTC.